These 4 T cell receptor beta chains originate from one sample sequenced in a study of T cell changes during pregnancy in multiple sclerosis. Some clones are missing from TCRdb's copy, which holds only in-frame ones; the method was immunoSEQ multiplex PCR. The data hold about 58,000 clones, with about 89% observed a single time. Sample: CD4+ T cells from peripheral blood mononuclear cells, taken after pregnancy. The receptors come from a female donor in good health, enrolled as a control in a pregnancy study.

The V and J genes are TRBV19 and TRBJ1-5, with 8 bases matching TRBD1. This CDR3 region has 15 residues. V shed 7 bases, J shed 5 bases, and the junction held 10 bases outside the gene matches. Germline V gene sequence: CDR1 LNHDA, CDR2 SQIVND (reference sequence). Written as DNA, the CDR3 is TGTGCCAGTACCGAGACAGGGGACGGGGATCAGCCCCAGCATTTT. This gives the protein CASTETGDGDQPQHF.

The chain is built from TRBV6-5 and TRBJ1-2; the match to TRBD1 covers 7 bases. Germline CDR1 is MNHEY and CDR2 is SVGAGI. The ends lost 0 bases at V and 7 bases at J; junction bases unmatched: 8. The CDR3 has 15 amino acids. The DNA of the CDR3 is TGTGCCAGCAGTTACTCGAGACAGGGTAGAGGTGGCTACACCTTC. Translation gives CASSYSRQGRGGYTF.

DNA of the CDR3: TGTGCCAGTAGTATATCTAGCGGGGGAACGAACACCGGGGAGCTGTTTTTT. As protein: CASSISSGGTNTGELFF. This sequence joins TRBV19 and TRBJ2-2; the match to TRBD2 covers 10 bases. The CDR3 covers 17 residues. CDR1 LNHDA and CDR2 SQIVND come from the germline V gene (reference sequence). V lost 2 bases to trimming and J lost 0 bases; unmatched junction nucleotides: 3. Using reference TRBV19 and TRBJ2-2 for the parts outside the CDR3, the full variable domain is DGGITQSPKYLFRKEGQNVTLSCEQNLNHDAMYWYRQDPGQGLRLIYYSQIVNDFQKGDIAEGYSVSREKKESFPLTVTSAQKNPTAFYLCASSISSGGTNTGELFFGEGSRLTVL.

CDR3 loop: CASSYHPRTEAFF. CDR3 in DNA: TGTGCCAGCAGTTACCACCCTAGGACTGAAGCTTTCTTT. The V and J genes are TRBV6-6 and TRBJ1-1; D gene uncertain. This CDR3 has 13 residues. Trimming left V 2 bases short and J 5 bases short, with 9 bases between. Looked up from germline, CDR1 is MNHNY and CDR2 is SVGAGI (reference sequence).